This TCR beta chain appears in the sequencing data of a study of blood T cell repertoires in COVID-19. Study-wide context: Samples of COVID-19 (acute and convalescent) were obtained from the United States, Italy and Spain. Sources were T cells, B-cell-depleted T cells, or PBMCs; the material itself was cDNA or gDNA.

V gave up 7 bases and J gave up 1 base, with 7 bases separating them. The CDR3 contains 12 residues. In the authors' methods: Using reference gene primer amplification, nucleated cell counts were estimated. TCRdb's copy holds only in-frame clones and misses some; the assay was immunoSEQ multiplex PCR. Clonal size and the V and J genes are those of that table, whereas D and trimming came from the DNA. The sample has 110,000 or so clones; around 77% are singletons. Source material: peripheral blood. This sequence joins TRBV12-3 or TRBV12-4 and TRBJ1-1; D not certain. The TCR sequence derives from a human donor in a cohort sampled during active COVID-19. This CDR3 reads CASKRENTEAFF. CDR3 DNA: TGTGCCAGCAAGAGGGAGAACACTGAAGCTTTCTTT.